This T cell receptor (beta chain) was captured by sequencing in a study of cytomegalovirus exposure and HLA in healthy donors. Trimming shortened V by 0 bases and J by 4 bases, and 10 bases separated the two germline ends. The CDR3 extends over 15 amino acids. Germline V gene data show CDR1 as LNHNV and CDR2 as YYDKDF (reference sequence). About this clone itself: Its specificity is not known.

A multiplex PCR was run with 60 Vbeta primers and 13 Jbeta primers. Original processing notes: In a later analysis, around 10 million of about 80 million unique beta chains occurred in at least two donors. Measured with immunoSEQ multiplex PCR; TCRdb has only the in-frame clones, and not every one. The V and J calls and clone size were taken over from that table, and D and trimming were inferred from the DNA. The table for this sample gives 45,000 to 70,000 clones. Points from the study as a whole: The dataset shows that most TCR sequences were rare, while some public TCRs occurred in many donors.

Healthy bone marrow donors made up the donor group. There were likely unrecorded immune exposures, though donors were nominally healthy when sampled. The V call is TRBV15, the J call TRBJ2-1; weak D call: TRBD1 (5 bases). The origin of this receptor is a woman in her thirties in good health and CMV-seropositive. The sequenced sample consisted of PBMCs. CDR3 coding DNA: TGTGCCACCAGCAGAGATTTAGGGGTGTACAATGAGCAGTTCTTC. Translated: CATSRDLGVYNEQFF.